What follows are 21 T cell receptor beta chains derived from one specimen sequenced in a study of early T cells in non-severe SARS-CoV-2 infection. MiXCR, run by TCRdb on the 5' RACE reads, gives a single entry per CDR3 protein. Here the sample spans about 80,000 distinct CDR3 sequences, roughly 12% being singletons. The sequenced sample consisted of whole blood. These TCRs come from an adult who was a healthcare worker with PCR-confirmed SARS-CoV-2 infection or an uninfected control (not recorded which).

The chain has TRBV19 and TRBJ2-2; D possibly corresponds to TRBD1 (5 bases). CDR1 LNHDA and CDR2 SQIVND come from the germline V gene (reference sequence). V lost 7 bases, J lost 1 base, and 19 bases lay in between. The CDR3 loop spans 17 amino acids. CDR3 DNA sequence: TGTGCCAGTACCAAATGGGGCCAGGGCGGGAACACCGGGGAGCTGTTTTTT. Translated, it gives CASTKWGQGGNTGELFF.

This clonotype showed up just a few times. The chain combines TRBV7-3 with TRBJ1-6; the match to TRBD1 covers 7 bases. The V and J ends lost 5 bases and 7 bases, in that order; junction bases with no gene match: 8. From germline, CDR1 is SGHTA and CDR2 FQGTGA. The CDR3 consists of 15 residues. CDR3 coding DNA: TGTGCCAGCAGCCAAACAGGGACAGCGAATTCACCCCTCCACTTT. This sequence encodes CASSQTGTANSPLHF.

This clonotype was seen only a few times. CDR3 sequence reads: CASNKITGCDGYTF. CDR3 bases: TGTGCCAGCAACAAAATAACAGGGTGCGATGGCTACACCTTC. This sequence joins TRBV21-1 and TRBJ1-2; the DNA was not used to check the table's D call, TRBD1. TRBV21-1 is flagged as a pseudogene. The CDR3 covers 14 residues.

This clonotype has only a few counts. This rearrangement joins TRBV3-1 to TRBJ2-1; D is unresolved. This CDR3 region has 12 residues. Trimming shortened V by 1 base and J by 14 bases, and 12 bases separated the two germline ends. Germline V lookup: CDR1 LGHDT, CDR2 YNNKEL (reference sequence). CDR3 nucleotides: TGTGCCAGCAGCCAAGCTTCAGGCCAAGAGTTCTTC. Translating gives CASSQASGQEFF.

This clonotype was observed a few times. The gene calls are TRBV20-1 and TRBJ2-7; 7 bases match TRBD2. Germline V gene data show CDR1 as DFQATT and CDR2 as SNEGSKA (reference sequence). This CDR3 comprises 14 residues. J was trimmed by 5 bases and V by 1 base; bases with no gene match: 8. The CDR3 protein is CSARGTSGTNEQYF. The CDR3 region has the DNA TGCAGTGCTAGAGGGACTAGTGGTACCAACGAGCAGTACTTC.

The chain combines TRBV7-6 with TRBJ2-4; perhaps TRBD1 as D (7 bases). V was pared by 5 bases and J by 3 bases, with 14 bases between. Looked up from germline, CDR1 is SGHVS and CDR2 is FNYEAQ. The CDR3 contains 15 residues. The CDR3: CASSPGGTGKNIQYF. The CDR3 DNA reads as TGTGCCAGCAGCCCAGGGGGGACGGGCAAAAACATTCAGTACTTC.

This clonotype was detected a few times. The rearrangement uses TRBV4-1 and TRBJ2-7; the match to TRBD2 covers 10 bases. The CDR3 length is 17 residues. The germline gives CDR1 MGHRA, CDR2 YSYEKL. V lost 6 bases to trimming and J lost 0 bases; unmatched junction nucleotides: 11. The CDR3 DNA sequence: TGCGCCAGCAGTCCACCCTTTAGCGGGAGGTTCTCCTACGAGCAGTACTTC. Amino acids: CASSPPFSGRFSYEQYF.

This clonotype was counted many times. The CDR3 spells CASSSGPDRRDTQYF. The CDR3 coding sequence is TGTGCCAGCAGTTCCGGCCCGGACAGAAGAGATACGCAGTATTTT. This sequence joins TRBV6-6 and TRBJ2-3, with D perhaps TRBD1 (6 bases). CDR3 length: 15 amino acids. Trimming took off 4 bases at V and 5 bases at J, with 16 bases between the two ends. From germline, CDR1 is MNHNY and CDR2 SVGAGI (reference sequence).

The chain carries TRBV3-1 and TRBJ2-1, with a weak D call TRBD2 (5 bases). This CDR3 region has 14 residues. V lost 1 base, J lost 11 bases, and 15 bases lay in between. Germline CDR1 and CDR2: LGHDT and YNNKEL (reference sequence). CDR3 DNA sequence: TGTGCCAGCAGCCAAGTCCCCGGAGCGGCTAAGCAGTTCTTC. This encodes CASSQVPGAAKQFF.

Many counts were recorded for this clonotype. This rearrangement joins TRBV15 to TRBJ2-6; D call uncertain. V lost 0 bases to trimming and J lost 3 bases, with 3 bases between them. CDR1 LNHNV and CDR2 YYDKDF come from the germline V gene (reference sequence). The CDR3 is made up of 14 amino acids. Written as DNA, the CDR3 is TGTGCCACCAGCAGAGAGGTTGGGGCCAACGTCCTGACTTTC. Its protein product is CATSREVGANVLTF.

The chain couples TRBV5-1 to TRBJ2-3, with 8 bases that match TRBD1. CDR3 length equals 16 residues. The V gene's germline CDR1 is SGHRS and CDR2 YFSETQ. The V gene end was trimmed by 4 bases and the J gene end by 2 bases; junction bases not matched to a gene: 9. This CDR3 is CASSATGTGVTDTQYF. DNA for the CDR3: TGCGCCAGCAGCGCTACCGGGACAGGTGTCACAGATACGCAGTATTTT.

This clonotype was recorded at least ten times. For the CDR3, the DNA is TGCAGCGTGAAGAGGGGTGACACTGAAGCTTTCTTT. Translating gives CSVKRGDTEAFF. The rearrangement uses TRBV29-1 and TRBJ1-1, with D tentatively TRBD1 (5 bases). The CDR3 sequence is 12 residues long. CDR1 SQVTM and CDR2 ANQGSEA come from the germline V gene. V dropped 6 bases and J dropped 3 bases, with 11 bases sitting between them. Using reference TRBV29-1 and TRBJ1-1 for the parts outside the CDR3, the full variable domain is SAVISQKPSRDICQRGTSLTIQCQVDSQVTMMFWYRQQPGQSLTLIATANQGSEATYESGFVIDKFPISRPNLTFSTLTVSNMSPEDSSIYLCSVKRGDTEAFFGQGTRLTVV.

This clonotype was seen at least ten times. This chain connects TRBV28 to TRBJ2-3; D remains unclear. This CDR3 comprises 12 residues. CDR1 and CDR2 from the germline V gene are MDHEN and SYDVKM. Trimming left V 3 bases short and J 2 bases short, with 3 bases between. The CDR3 nucleotides are TGTGCCAGCAGTTTGAACACAGATACGCAGTATTTT. Its protein is CASSLNTDTQYF.

The table lists this clonotype with a few counts. The chain carries TRBV6-1 and TRBJ1-1; D gene ambiguous. CDR1 MNHNS and CDR2 SASEGT come from the germline V gene. The CDR3 runs to 14 residues. Trimming pared 6 bases from V and 5 bases from J, leaving 16 bases between. The CDR3 loop is CASSLRTGRTEAFF. In nucleotides, the CDR3 is TGTGCCAGCAGCCTTAGGACCGGTCGGACTGAAGCTTTCTTT.

This clonotype was seen only once. The J gene is TRBJ2-1, the V gene TRBV5-4, with TRBD2 as a possible D gene (6 bases). The germline V gene has CDR1 SGHNT and CDR2 YYREEE (reference sequence). This CDR3 is 15 amino acids long. V shed 4 bases and J shed 6 bases, with 17 bases lying between them. The CDR3 reads CASSQRLGAVNEQFF. CDR3 nucleotides: TGTGCCAGCAGCCAAAGACTAGGGGCCGTCAATGAGCAGTTCTTC.

The CDR3 sequence: CSARGRAYSYEQYF. The CDR3 DNA reads as TGCAGTGCTAGAGGGCGGGCCTACTCCTACGAGCAGTACTTC. This sequence joins TRBV20-1 and TRBJ2-7; D may be TRBD2 (5 bases). Trimming shortened V by 1 base and J by 0 bases, and 10 bases separated the two germline ends. The germline gives CDR1 DFQATT, CDR2 SNEGSKA (reference sequence). The CDR3 has 14 residues.

This chain uses TRBV2 with TRBJ2-7; 13 positions agree with TRBD2. Germline V gives CDR1 SNHLY, CDR2 FYNNEI. Trimming removed 7 bases from V and 3 bases from J; junction bases left unmatched: 6. The CDR3 extends over 15 amino acids. CDR3 loop: CASTTGTSGIYEQYF. DNA for the CDR3: TGTGCCAGCACCACCGGGACTAGCGGGATCTACGAGCAGTACTTC. The whole variable domain, remainder taken from reference TRBV2 and TRBJ2-7, is EPEVTQTPSHQVTQMGQEVILRCVPISNHLYFYWYRQILGQKVEFLVSFYNNEISEKSEIFDDQFSVERPDGSNFTLKIRSTKLEDSAMYFCASTTGTSGIYEQYFGPGTRLTVT.

The chain's CDR3 is CASSPPDEGVGQPQHF. CDR3 DNA: TGTGCCAGCAGCCCTCCTGACGAGGGGGTGGGTCAGCCCCAGCATTTT. The V and J genes are TRBV11-2 and TRBJ1-5; perhaps TRBD1 as D (6 bases). The CDR3 is made up of 16 amino acids. In germline, CDR1 is SGHAT, CDR2 FQNNGV. With 5 bases removed from V and 6 bases from J, the gap between germline ends came to 20 bases.

The chain couples TRBV12-3 or TRBV12-4 to TRBJ1-1; D remains unclear. The CDR3 totals 13 residues. V was clipped by 3 bases and J by 1 base, with 6 bases between them. Here the CDR3 DNA reads TGTGCCAGCAGTTTTTTCTCGAACACTGAAGCTTTCTTT. Protein product: CASSFFSNTEAFF.

This clonotype was recorded a few times. The chain combines TRBV20-1 with TRBJ2-3; TRBD2 matches 9 bases. V dropped 2 bases and J dropped 4; count of bases not matched to a gene: 10. This CDR3 spans 16 amino acids. Germline CDR1 is DFQATT and CDR2 is SNEGSKA (reference sequence). CDR3 protein: CSARPLAGAAPDTQYF. The CDR3 nucleotides read TGCAGTGCTAGACCCTTAGCGGGAGCGGCCCCAGATACGCAGTATTTT.

This chain connects TRBV2 to TRBJ2-7, with D unclear. Trimming shortened V by 11 bases and J by 1 base, and 18 bases separated the two germline ends. Germline V gives CDR1 SNHLY, CDR2 FYNNEI. The CDR3 has 14 residues. This CDR3 is CASADAWMSYEQYF. The CDR3 nucleotides are TGTGCCTCCGCAGACGCGTGGATGTCCTACGAGCAGTACTTC.